Below are 15 T cell receptor beta chains sequenced from a single sample in a study of T cells in Graves' hyperthyroidism and ophthalmopathy. Amplification yielded TCR beta CDR3 regions, with RNA transcripts as the source. Primed by the HTBI set, a first-round RT-PCR was run on the TCR CDR3. MiXCR was run by TCRdb on the multiplex PCR reads, yielding one entry per CDR3 protein. The sample includes around 280,000 distinct CDR3 sequences, 12% to 15% of them seen just once. Sequencing used blood. These receptors were obtained from a woman between 35 and 50 years old with Graves' hyperthyroidism.

This chain uses TRBV9 with TRBJ2-3; 11 nucleotides match TRBD2. This CDR3 is built from 16 residues. The junction had 5 bases not matched to a gene; V was cut back by 3 bases and J by 2 bases. The germline gives CDR1 SGDLS, CDR2 YYNGEE. The CDR3 nucleotides are TGTGCCAGCAGCGAAATAGCGGGGGGGGTCACAGATACGCAGTATTTT. This sequence encodes CASSEIAGGVTDTQYF. Drawing the rest from reference TRBV9 and TRBJ2-3, the complete variable domain is DSGVTQTPKHLITATGQRVTLRCSPRSGDLSVYWYQQSLDQGLQFLIQYYNGEERAKGNILERFSAQQFPDLHSELNLSSLELGDSALYFCASSEIAGGVTDTQYFGPGTRLTVL.

This clonotype showed up many times. The rearrangement joins TRBV2 to TRBJ2-5, with D maybe TRBD2 (7 bases). V shed 1 base and J shed 5 bases, with 14 bases lying between them. Germline V gene data show CDR1 as SNHLY and CDR2 as FYNNEI. CDR3 length equals 15 residues. The CDR3 bases are TGTGCCAGCAGTGAAGGGGGGGGGCATGGCGAGACCCAGTACTTC. This codes for CASSEGGGHGETQYF.

The chain couples TRBV15 to TRBJ1-4; D is undetermined. This CDR3 is built from 15 residues. V lost 0 bases to trimming and J lost 0 bases, with 5 bases between them. CDR1 is LNHNV, CDR2 YYDKDF, per germline (reference sequence). The CDR3 bases are TGTGCCACCAGCAGAGATGAGGCAACTAATGAAAAACTGTTTTTT. Amino acid sequence: CATSRDEATNEKLFF.

This clonotype has ten or more counts. The J gene is TRBJ2-3, the V gene TRBV30; D is undetermined. The CDR3 extends over 12 amino acids. Germline-derived CDR1 and CDR2 are GTSNPN and SVGIG (reference sequence). The germline V and J ends were trimmed by 5 bases and 0 bases, with 6 bases remaining between them. In DNA, the CDR3 is TGTGCCTGGGATCGAAGCACAGATACGCAGTATTTT. It codes for CAWDRSTDTQYF.

This clonotype has just one count. This could be a read error, since a much larger clone is one nucleotide away. The rearrangement links TRBV10-3 to TRBJ2-1, with D perhaps matching TRBD1 (6 bases). Germline V gene data show CDR1 as ENHRY and CDR2 as SYGVKD. Trimming removed 10 bases from V and 9 bases from J, with 13 bases in between. The CDR3 has 11 amino acids. The CDR3 nucleotides are TGTGCCACAGGGGCGAGAGTTGAGCAGTTCTTC. It specifies CATGARVEQFF.

The chain carries TRBV4-2 and TRBJ2-5; D may be TRBD2 (6 bases). CDR3 length equals 15 residues. Looked up from germline, CDR1 is LGHNA and CDR2 is YNFKEQ. V was pared by 4 bases and J by 4 bases, with 16 bases between. In DNA, the CDR3 is TGTGCCAGCAGCCCAGAGGGACTTAGCCTAGAGACCCAGTACTTC. It yields the protein CASSPEGLSLETQYF.

The rearrangement uses TRBV9 and TRBJ2-7, with D unresolved. The CDR3 has 13 residues. Per germline, CDR1 SGDLS and CDR2 YYNGEE. Trimming pared 0 bases from V and 4 bases from J, leaving 8 bases between. The chain's CDR3 is CASSVDSGYEQYF. In DNA form, the CDR3 reads TGTGCCAGCAGCGTAGATTCGGGTTACGAGCAGTACTTC.

The CDR3 DNA reads as TGTGCCAGCAGTGGGGCTCGCACCGGGGAGCTGTTTTTT. It translates to CASSGARTGELFF. The gene calls are TRBV11-3 and TRBJ2-2, with D possibly matching TRBD1 (5 bases). The CDR3 covers 13 residues. Trimming left V 6 bases short and J 4 bases short, with 9 bases between. Per the germline V gene, CDR1 is SGHNT and CDR2 is YENEEA.

This clonotype came up many times. V usage is TRBV18 and J usage is TRBJ1-5; perhaps TRBD1 as D (6 bases). The CDR3 is made up of 14 amino acids. Germline lookup yields CDR1 KGHSH and CDR2 LQKENI. Trimming took off 6 bases at V and 1 base at J, with 10 bases between the two ends. The CDR3, as DNA: TGTGCCAGCTCGTCTACAGGGAGCAATCAGCCCCAGCATTTT. Protein: CASSSTGSNQPQHF.

This clonotype was recorded a few times. The rearrangement links TRBV3-1 to TRBJ2-7, with TRBD1 as a possible D gene (5 bases). Germline lookup yields CDR1 LGHDT and CDR2 YNNKEL (reference sequence). The V and J ends lost 2 bases and 5 bases respectively, with 16 bases between them. CDR3 size: 15 residues. CDR3 sequence: CASSQKDNFYHEQYF. As DNA, the CDR3 is TGTGCCAGCAGCCAAAAGGACAATTTTTACCACGAGCAGTACTTC.

V usage is TRBV12-3 or TRBV12-4 and J usage is TRBJ2-7; perhaps TRBD2 as D (6 bases). The V end was cut by 2 bases, the J end by 7 bases, with 15 bases between. The CDR3 sequence is 14 residues long. The CDR3 protein is CASSLSGGNGEQYF. As DNA, the CDR3 is TGTGCCAGCAGTTTATCGGGCGGGAACGGGGAGCAGTACTTC.

This clonotype has a count of ten or more. The chain has TRBV6-1 and TRBJ1-2; 8 nucleotides line up with TRBD1. This CDR3 has 13 residues. The trim removed 8 bases at V and 7 bases at J, leaving 9 bases unmatched. Germline CDR1 and CDR2: MNHNS and SASEGT. This CDR3 is CASRLATGGGYTF. CDR3 DNA sequence: TGTGCCAGCCGTTTAGCTACAGGGGGTGGCTACACCTTC.

The chain employs TRBV7-6 and TRBJ1-1; D perhaps matches TRBD1 (5 bases). V was trimmed by 6 bases and J by 6 bases, leaving 14 bases between them. In germline, CDR1 is SGHVS, CDR2 FNYEAQ. CDR3 length: 13 amino acids. As DNA, the CDR3 is TGTGCCAGCAGGCCCCCGGGGGGGGCTGAAGCTTTCTTT. Its protein product is CASRPPGGAEAFF. Supplemented by reference TRBV7-6 and TRBJ1-1, the full variable domain reads GAGVSQSPRYKVTKRGQDVALRCDPISGHVSLYWYRQALGQGPEFLTYFNYEAQQDKSGLPNDRFSAERPEGSISTLTIQRTEQRDSAMYRCASRPPGGAEAFFGQGTRLTVV.

This clonotype appeared many times. The rearrangement joins TRBV7-2 to TRBJ2-5; 13 nucleotides line up with TRBD2. The CDR3 has 16 amino acids. Germline CDR1 reads SGHTA; CDR2 reads FQGNSA. V shed 5 bases and J 3 bases; nucleotides not matched to a gene: 6. CDR3 residues: CASSPGLAGVEETQYF. DNA of the CDR3: TGTGCCAGCAGCCCTGGACTAGCGGGAGTGGAAGAGACCCAGTACTTC.

The table lists this clonotype with a few counts. CDR3 nucleotides: TGTGCCACCAGCAGAGGTAGAAACACCATATATTTT. It is translated as CATSRGRNTIYF. J is TRBJ1-3 and V is TRBV15; D ambiguous. V was clipped by 1 base and J by 5 bases, with 3 bases between them. This CDR3 is built from 12 residues. Germline V gene sequence: CDR1 LNHNV, CDR2 YYDKDF (reference sequence).